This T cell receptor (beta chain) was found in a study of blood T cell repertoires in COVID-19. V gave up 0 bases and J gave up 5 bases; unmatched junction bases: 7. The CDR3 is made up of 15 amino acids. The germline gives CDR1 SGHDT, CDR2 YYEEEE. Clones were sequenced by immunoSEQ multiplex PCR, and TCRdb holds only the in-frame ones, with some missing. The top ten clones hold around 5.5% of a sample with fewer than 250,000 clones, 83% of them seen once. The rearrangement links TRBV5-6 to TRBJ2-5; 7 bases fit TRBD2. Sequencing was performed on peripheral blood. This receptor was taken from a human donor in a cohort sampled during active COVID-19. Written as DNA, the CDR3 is TGTGCCAGCAGCTTGGTGGGACTGGGAGGGGAGACCCAGTACTTC. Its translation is CASSLVGLGGETQYF.